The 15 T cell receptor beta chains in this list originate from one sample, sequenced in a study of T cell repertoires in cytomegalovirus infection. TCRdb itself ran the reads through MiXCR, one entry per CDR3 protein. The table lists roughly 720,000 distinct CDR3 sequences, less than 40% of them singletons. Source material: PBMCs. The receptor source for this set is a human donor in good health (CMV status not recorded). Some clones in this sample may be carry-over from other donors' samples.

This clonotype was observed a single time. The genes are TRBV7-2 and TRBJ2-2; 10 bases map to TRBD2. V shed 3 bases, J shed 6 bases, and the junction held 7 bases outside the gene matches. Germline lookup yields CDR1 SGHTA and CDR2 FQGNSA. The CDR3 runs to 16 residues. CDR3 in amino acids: CASSFPRTSGSGELFF. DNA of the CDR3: TGTGCCAGCAGCTTCCCACGGACTAGCGGATCCGGGGAGCTGTTTTTT.

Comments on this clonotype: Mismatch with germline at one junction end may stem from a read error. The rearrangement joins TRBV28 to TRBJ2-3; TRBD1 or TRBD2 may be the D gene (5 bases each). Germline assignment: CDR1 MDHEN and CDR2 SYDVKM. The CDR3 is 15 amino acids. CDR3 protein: CASCLYRTLGGTQYF. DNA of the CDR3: TGTGCCAGCTGTTTATACCGGACCCTTGGGGGTACGCAGTATTTT. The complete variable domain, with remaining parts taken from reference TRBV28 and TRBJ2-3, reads DVKVTQSSRYLVKRTGEKVFLECVQDMDHENMFWYRQDPGLGLRLIYFSYDVKMKEKGDIPEGYSVSREKKERFSLILESASTNQTSMYLCASCLYRTLGGTQYFGPGTRLTVL.

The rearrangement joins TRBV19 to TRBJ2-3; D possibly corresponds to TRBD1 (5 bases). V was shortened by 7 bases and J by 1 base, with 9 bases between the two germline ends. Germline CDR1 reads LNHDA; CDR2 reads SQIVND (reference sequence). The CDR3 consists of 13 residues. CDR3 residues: CASIQQGTDTQYF. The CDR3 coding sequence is TGTGCCAGTATTCAACAGGGCACAGATACGCAGTATTTT.

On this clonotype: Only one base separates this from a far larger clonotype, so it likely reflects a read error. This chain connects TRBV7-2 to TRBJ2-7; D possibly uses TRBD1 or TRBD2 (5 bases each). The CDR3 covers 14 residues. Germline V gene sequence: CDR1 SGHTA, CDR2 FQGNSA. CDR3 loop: CASSLGTGSYDQYF. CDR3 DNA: TGTGCCAGCAGCTTGGGGACGGGATCCTACGATCAGTACTTC.

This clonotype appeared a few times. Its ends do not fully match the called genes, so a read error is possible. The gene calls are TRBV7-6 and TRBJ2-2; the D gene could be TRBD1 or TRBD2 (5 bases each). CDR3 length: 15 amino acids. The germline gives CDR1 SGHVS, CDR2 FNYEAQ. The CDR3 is CASSSLKKGTVELFF. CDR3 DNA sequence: TGTGCTAGCAGCTCCCTCAAAAAGGGGACGGTAGAGCTGTTTTTT.

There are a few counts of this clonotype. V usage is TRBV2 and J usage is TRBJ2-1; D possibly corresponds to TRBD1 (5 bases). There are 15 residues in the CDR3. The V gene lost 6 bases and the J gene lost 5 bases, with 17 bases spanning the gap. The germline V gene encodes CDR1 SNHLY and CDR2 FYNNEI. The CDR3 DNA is TGTGCCAGCAGCGACCCTCTAGGGGTCCACAATGAGCAGTTCTTC. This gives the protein CASSDPLGVHNEQFF.

The CDR3 DNA is TGTGCCATCAGTGAAAATACGGGACAAACGAAAGACTATGGCTACACCTTC. The encoded protein is CAISENTGQTKDYGYTF. The J gene is TRBJ1-2, the V gene TRBV10-3; a weak D match, TRBD1 (6 bases). This CDR3 is built from 17 residues. CDR1 ENHRY and CDR2 SYGVKD come from the germline V gene. V was clipped by 3 bases and J by 3 bases, with 20 bases between them.

The CDR3 nucleotides read TGTGCCAGCAGCCAAGACAGGGCGAGTTCACCCCTCCACTTT. Translating it yields CASSQDRASSPLHF. The V and J genes are TRBV7-8 and TRBJ1-6; 7 bases match TRBD1. The CDR3 consists of 14 residues. Per germline, CDR1 SGHVS and CDR2 FQNEAQ. With 5 bases clipped from V and 9 bases from J, the junction kept 7 bases outside the gene matches.

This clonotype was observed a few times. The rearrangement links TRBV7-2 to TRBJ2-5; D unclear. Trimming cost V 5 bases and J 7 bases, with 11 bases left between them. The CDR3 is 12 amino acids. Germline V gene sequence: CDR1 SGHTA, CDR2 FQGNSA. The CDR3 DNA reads TGTGCCAGCAGCCTCGAAGTTGGGACCCAGTACTTC. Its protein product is CASSLEVGTQYF. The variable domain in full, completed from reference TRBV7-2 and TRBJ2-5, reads GAGVSQSPSNKVTEKGKDVELRCDPISGHTALYWYRQSLGQGLEFLIYFQGNSAPDKSGLPSDRFSAERTGGSVSTLTIQRTQQEDSAVYLCASSLEVGTQYFGPGTRLLVL.

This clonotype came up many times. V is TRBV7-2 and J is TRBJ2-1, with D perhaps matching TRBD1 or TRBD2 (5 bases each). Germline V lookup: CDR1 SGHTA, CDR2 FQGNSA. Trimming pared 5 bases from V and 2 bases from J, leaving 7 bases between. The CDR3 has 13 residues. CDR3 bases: TGTGCCAGCAGCGGGGGAGCCTACAATGAGCAGTTCTTC. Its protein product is CASSGGAYNEQFF.

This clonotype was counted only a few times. CDR3 nucleotides: TGTGCCAGCAGGTCCGGGACGACCGGGGAGCTGTTTTTT. Translation: CASRSGTTGELFF. The J gene is TRBJ2-2, the V gene TRBV28; perhaps D is TRBD1 or TRBD2 (5 bases each). Germline lookup yields CDR1 MDHEN and CDR2 SYDVKM. The V and J ends lost 6 bases and 5 bases respectively, with 10 bases between them. This CDR3 comprises 13 residues.

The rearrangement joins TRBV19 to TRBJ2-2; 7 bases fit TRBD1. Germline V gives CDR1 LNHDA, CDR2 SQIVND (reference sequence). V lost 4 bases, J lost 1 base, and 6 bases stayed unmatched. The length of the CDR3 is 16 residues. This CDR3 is CASSTLRDRNTGELFF. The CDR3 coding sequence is TGTGCCAGTAGTACCCTCCGGGACAGGAACACCGGGGAGCTGTTTTTT.

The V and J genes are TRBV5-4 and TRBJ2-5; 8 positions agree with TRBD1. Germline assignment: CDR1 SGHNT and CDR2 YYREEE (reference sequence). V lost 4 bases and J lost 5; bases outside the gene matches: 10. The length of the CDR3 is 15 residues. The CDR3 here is CASSTDRALDETQYF. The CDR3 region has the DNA TGTGCCAGCAGCACGGACAGGGCCCTTGACGAGACCCAGTACTTC.

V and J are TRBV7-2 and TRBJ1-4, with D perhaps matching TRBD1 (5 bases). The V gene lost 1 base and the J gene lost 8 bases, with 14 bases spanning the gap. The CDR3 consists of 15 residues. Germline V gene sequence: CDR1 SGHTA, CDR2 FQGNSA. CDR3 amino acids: CASSLGSRVGEKLFF. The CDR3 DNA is TGTGCCAGCAGCTTAGGAAGCAGGGTTGGGGAAAAACTGTTTTTT.

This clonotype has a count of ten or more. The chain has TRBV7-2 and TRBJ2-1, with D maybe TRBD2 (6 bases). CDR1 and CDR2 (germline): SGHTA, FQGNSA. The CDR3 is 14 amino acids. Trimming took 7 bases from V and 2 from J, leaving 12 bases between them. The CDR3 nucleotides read TGTGCCAGCACCAGGGACTTTGCCTACAATGAGCAGTTCTTC. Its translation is CASTRDFAYNEQFF.